These T cell receptor beta chains were read from a single sample in a study of naive and memory T cell subsets. TCRdb reanalysed the UMI-ligation and nested PCR reads using MiXCR and keeps one entry per CDR3 protein. This table has about 80,000 distinct CDR3 sequences, roughly 13% appearing once. The sample was central memory CD4+ T cells from blood. These receptors all come from a human donor in good health. CDR3s include the opening cysteine and the closing phenylalanine or tryptophan. A D gene is named only where the DNA matches it firmly. A clone size is listed for some rows: how often the clone was seen (once, few, many), or a class if it is expanded.

d_call: TRBD1
j_call: TRBJ2-1
v_call: TRBV10-1
clone_size: NA
cdr3_aa: CASSEYRGRTGGSYNEQFF
cdr3_nt: TGCGCCAGCAGTGAGTACAGGGGACGGACAGGGGGCTCCTACAATGAGCAGTTCTTC

d_call: NA
j_call: TRBJ1-1
v_call: TRBV18
clone_size: few
cdr3_aa: CASAPGENTEAFF
cdr3_nt: TGTGCCAGCGCACCAGGGGAAAACACTGAAGCTTTCTTT

d_call: TRBD1
j_call: TRBJ2-2
v_call: TRBV24-1
clone_size: few
cdr3_aa: CATSDFAGTGSNTGELFF
cdr3_nt: TGTGCCACCAGTGATTTTGCAGGGACAGGGTCGAACACCGGGGAGCTGTTTTTT

d_call: NA
j_call: TRBJ2-7
v_call: TRBV3-1
clone_size: NA
cdr3_aa: CASSQDRDGPYEQYF
cdr3_nt: TGTGCCAGCAGCCAAGATCGGGACGGACCCTACGAGCAGTACTTC

d_call: TRBD1
j_call: TRBJ2-6
v_call: TRBV7-9
clone_size: NA
cdr3_aa: CAGDRGLSGANVLTF
cdr3_nt: TGTGCCGGCGACAGGGGGCTCTCTGGGGCCAACGTCCTGACTTTC

d_call: NA
j_call: TRBJ2-1
v_call: TRBV10-3
clone_size: few
cdr3_aa: CAISEPNDRNEQFF
cdr3_nt: TGTGCCATCAGTGAACCCAATGATCGCAATGAGCAGTTCTTC

d_call: NA
j_call: TRBJ1-5
v_call: TRBV2
clone_size: NA
cdr3_aa: CASGRETNQPQHF
cdr3_nt: TGTGCCAGCGGGAGGGAAACCAATCAGCCCCAGCATTTT

d_call: NA
j_call: TRBJ1-6
v_call: TRBV6-1
clone_size: NA
cdr3_aa: CASSEAQGGNSPLHF
cdr3_nt: TGTGCCAGCAGTGAAGCGCAGGGAGGTAATTCACCCCTCCACTTT

d_call: TRBD2
j_call: TRBJ2-3
v_call: TRBV12-3/TRBV12-4
clone_size: few
cdr3_aa: CASRPGLAIDTQYF
cdr3_nt: TGTGCCAGCAGGCCGGGACTAGCTATAGATACGCAGTATTTT

d_call: TRBD2
j_call: TRBJ2-5
v_call: TRBV20-1
clone_size: many
cdr3_aa: CSARDWGLAGGETQYF
cdr3_nt: TGCAGTGCTAGAGATTGGGGGCTAGCGGGAGGAGAGACCCAGTACTTC

d_call: TRBD2
j_call: TRBJ2-7
v_call: TRBV20-1
clone_size: NA
cdr3_aa: CSARHPSGDYEQYF
cdr3_nt: TGCAGTGCTAGACACCCTAGCGGGGACTACGAGCAGTACTTC

d_call: NA
j_call: TRBJ2-3
v_call: TRBV18
clone_size: NA
cdr3_aa: CASSPGDLSTDTQYF
cdr3_nt: TGTGCCAGCTCACCGGGGGACCTCAGCACAGATACGCAGTATTTT